This TCR beta chain stems from a study of OX40 agonist ivuxolimab in advanced cancers. Study in general: The group had a mean age of about 65 years, ranged from about 20 to 79, and was 75% to 85% male. Study conclusions and caveats: On average, a greater number of expanded clones characterised CD8+ T cells relative to CD4+. The specificity for antigen of the expanded peripheral T cells was not determined.

About this clone itself: What it recognizes is unknown.

The assay was immunoSEQ multiplex PCR, and TCRdb's table has in-frame clones only and misses some. The sample includes over 150,000 clones, approximately 94% of them seen just once. Autoimmune disease history or systemic immunosuppression led to patient exclusion. Trimming pared 0 bases from V and 1 base from J, leaving 6 bases between. CDR1 and CDR2 (germline): SGDLS, YYNGEE. This CDR3 region has 14 residues. The genes are TRBV9 and TRBJ2-3; D gene uncertain. The sample in question was CD4+ or CD8+ T cells sorted from blood, obtained in a trial of the OX40 agonist ivuxolimab. The TCR sequence derives from an adult with an advanced solid tumor such as melanoma, head and neck, liver or kidney cancer. The CDR3 loop reads CASSVASGTDTQYF. Here the CDR3 DNA reads TGTGCCAGCAGCGTAGCGAGCGGCACAGATACGCAGTATTTT.